This T cell receptor (beta chain) comes out of a study of T cell repertoires in cytomegalovirus infection. Study context: Public signatures in TCR beta pointed to CMV infection and matching HLA type.

On this clonotype: What it recognizes is unknown.

TCRdb reprocessed the reads via MiXCR and lists one record per CDR3 protein. The sample yields hundreds of thousands of distinct CDR3 sequences, about 44% seen once. The CDR3 runs 15 residues. Germline V CDR1 and CDR2: MNHNS, SASEGT. With 1 base clipped from V and 3 bases from J, the junction kept 6 bases outside the gene matches. This sequence joins TRBV6-1 and TRBJ2-7; 7 nucleotides align to TRBD1. This clonotype originated in a human donor in good health (CMV status not recorded). Some clones in this sample may be carry-over from other donors' samples. The source was cultured PBMCs, collected from culture after CMV antigen stimulation. This chain's CDR3 is CASSEVGTAIYEQYF. CDR3 DNA: TGTGCCAGCAGTGAAGTGGGGACAGCGATCTACGAGCAGTACTTC.